This T cell receptor (beta chain) stems from a study of cytomegalovirus exposure and HLA in healthy donors. This clone has a single count. Its antigen is unknown. In the PCR, 60 Vbeta and 13 Jbeta primers were used. Assay: immunoSEQ multiplex PCR; the TCRdb copy retains only in-frame clones and omits some. The table lists about 150,000 clones, approximately 82% of them singletons, with more than 1.3% in the top ten. Findings and limits, study-wide: Reports described diagnosis of cytomegalovirus status by the classifier as highly specific and sensitive. Compared with the roughly 670-donor mean, an Asian-associated ancestry cluster reportedly had fewer N-insertions, according to a later analysis.

Between the trimmed V and J ends, which lost 7 bases and 4 bases, there was a span of 13 bases. The V gene's germline CDR1 is SNHLY and CDR2 FYNNEI. The CDR3 spans 13 residues. The chain has TRBV2 and TRBJ1-1; D perhaps matches TRBD1 (5 bases). The receptor comes from a male donor in good health and CMV-seronegative. Sequencing was performed on PBMCs. In nucleotides, the CDR3 is TGTGCCAGCATGGTGGGGCTCGGCACTGAAGCTTTCTTT. Amino acid sequence: CASMVGLGTEAFF. The whole variable domain, remainder taken from reference TRBV2 and TRBJ1-1, is EPEVTQTPSHQVTQMGQEVILRCVPISNHLYFYWYRQILGQKVEFLVSFYNNEISEKSEIFDDQFSVERPDGSNFTLKIRSTKLEDSAMYFCASMVGLGTEAFFGQGTRLTVV.